Reported below is one TCR beta chain. This clonotype was recorded many times. The antigen it binds to is not known. Base quality data are lacking; no much larger clone is found one base away. This record belongs to a study of Graves' ophthalmopathy and Graves' hyperthyroidism listed by TCRdb under 2018. About the full investigation: Peripheral blood samples were taken at the time of initial diagnosis, before any treatment was given. To tell Graves' ophthalmopathy apart from Graves' hyperthyroidism, and to predict which patients would progress to ophthalmopathy, the study relied on TCR beta repertoire signatures. In total, 135 blood samples were TCR-sequenced: some 43 ophthalmopathy, roughly 77 hyperthyroidism and some 17 hyperthyroidism-to-ophthalmopathy patients. A discovery set of about a hundred patients (43 ophthalmopathy, approximately 58 stable hyperthyroidism) was enrolled to explore V-J signatures distinguishing ophthalmopathy from hyperthyroidism. The independent validation cohort included under 20 hyperthyroidism patients plus 17 patients who later progressed from hyperthyroidism to ophthalmopathy. In roughly six hyperthyroidism patients, the T-cell repertoires found in thyroid tissue were compared with those found in blood. Once sampling was done, hyperthyroidism patients were given methimazole at a starting dose of 30 mg daily, while ophthalmopathy patients were given high-dose intravenous methylprednisolone. The approximately 100 discovery patients were divided at random into training and test sets in a 7:3 ratio. Points the paper makes about the study in general: Most expanded thyroid clonotypes with frequency above 0.001 were also detected in blood, suggesting blood repertoires may reflect the thyroid immune response. In validation, the model predicted ophthalmopathy progression with 55% to 71% sensitivity and roughly 72% specificity; roughly 12 predicted patients were CT-confirmed with GO in a median of 6.5 months. Ophthalmopathy was separated from stable hyperthyroidism by the 13-signature model with around 88% sensitivity and 81% to 84% specificity in cross-validation and with 80%/75% in the test set. Sample size was not statistically predetermined, and group allocation was not concealed from the investigators.

Via the germline V gene, CDR1 is MNHEY and CDR2 SVGAGI. The CDR3 numbers 15 residues from cysteine through phenylalanine. The entry retains the CDR3 DNA only, 45 bases that are in frame from base 1. At the junction V is shortened by 8 bases and J by 0 bases, with 14 bases in between. TCR beta CDR3 regions were amplified from RNA transcripts for repertoire sequencing. The first round was an RT-PCR using HTBI primers with the Qiagen OneStep RT-PCR kit, and this first round was followed by a second-round multiplex PCR, then size selection and purification. Sequencing of the libraries was carried out on an Illumina HiSeq2000 in paired-end mode with 100 bp reads. The study's processing was this. Reads were processed with SOAPnuke, discarding reads with adapters, uncalled bases, mean Phred below 15, or no exact constant-primer or identifier match. COPE v1.2.5 was used to merge high-quality paired reads. Unique nucleotide sequences were defined as clonotypes and aligned to IMGT TRB V, D and J references using MiTCR v1.1. Analysis was restricted to V-J combinations with a frequency above 0.0001, which covered 98% to 99.2% of repertoires. A TCR clonal expansion and chaos score per V-J combination was defined as the ratio of F50 clonal expansion to chaos observed in the TCRdist matrix. Welch's t-statistics and random forest were used to reduce features to approximately 13 V-J combinations, which were fed into a naive Bayes classifier. The Morisita-Horn index was used to measure how similar the thyroid and blood repertoires were. The public reads were reanalyzed by TCRdb: fastp trimming at Q25, MiXCR alignment, in-frame beta chains only. Rows with one shared CDR3 protein collapse into an entry with the most common genes and DNA. These V and J calls originate from TCRdb's pipeline instead of the authors' own analysis. Within this sample are around 170,000 distinct CDR3 sequences, with approximately 38% of them counted one time only. About 6% of the sample belongs to the ten largest clones.

Ophthalmopathy patients had moderately to severely active disease, Clinical Activity Score of at least 3, NOSPECS grade of at least 4, and disease duration under 3 months. Patients with other autoimmune diseases, uncontrolled infections, pregnancy or lactation were excluded. Clinical symptoms, serum thyroxine, TRAb, thyroid ultrasound and orbital computed tomography were used for diagnosis. Ficoll-Paque density gradient centrifugation was used to isolate PBMCs from around 10 ml of fresh peripheral blood. Trizol reagent was used to extract the total RNA, and its quality was then checked on an Agilent 2100 Bioanalyzer.

The V and J genes are TRBV6-5 and TRBJ1-3; TRBD1 could be the D gene, as 6 bases match. The receptor comes from a middle-aged woman with Graves' ophthalmopathy. Donor details come from another sample of the same person, matched by shared clones. The sequenced sample was peripheral blood. The CDR3 region reads CASWGRGNSGNTIYF. The DNA sequence reads TGTGCCAGCTGGGGGCGGGGAAACTCTGGAAACACCATATATTTT.